The sequence of this T cell receptor beta chain was determined in a study of T-cell memory formation after mild COVID-19. Study-level points and caveats: Nothing confirmed that second-wave clones peaking on day 37 were specific for SARS-CoV-2.

Regarding this clonotype: The antigen remains undetermined.

Via MiXCR, TCRdb re-called the 5' RACE reads, giving one row per CDR3 protein. The table shows about 100,000 distinct CDR3 sequences, with roughly a sixth occurring only once. The CDR3 is 14 amino acids. V dropped 2 bases and J dropped 1 base, with 5 bases sitting between them. The chain carries TRBV12-3 or TRBV12-4 and TRBJ2-2; no clear D gene. Sequencing used PBMCs or a T cell subset sorted from them (not recorded which). This TCR came from a man aged 18 to 29 who had mild COVID-19 (a few samples of this study predate the infection). Cell type and time point are not known. DNA of the CDR3: TGTGCCAGCAGTTTATTAGTGAACACCGGGGAGCTGTTTTTT. Its protein product is CASSLLVNTGELFF.